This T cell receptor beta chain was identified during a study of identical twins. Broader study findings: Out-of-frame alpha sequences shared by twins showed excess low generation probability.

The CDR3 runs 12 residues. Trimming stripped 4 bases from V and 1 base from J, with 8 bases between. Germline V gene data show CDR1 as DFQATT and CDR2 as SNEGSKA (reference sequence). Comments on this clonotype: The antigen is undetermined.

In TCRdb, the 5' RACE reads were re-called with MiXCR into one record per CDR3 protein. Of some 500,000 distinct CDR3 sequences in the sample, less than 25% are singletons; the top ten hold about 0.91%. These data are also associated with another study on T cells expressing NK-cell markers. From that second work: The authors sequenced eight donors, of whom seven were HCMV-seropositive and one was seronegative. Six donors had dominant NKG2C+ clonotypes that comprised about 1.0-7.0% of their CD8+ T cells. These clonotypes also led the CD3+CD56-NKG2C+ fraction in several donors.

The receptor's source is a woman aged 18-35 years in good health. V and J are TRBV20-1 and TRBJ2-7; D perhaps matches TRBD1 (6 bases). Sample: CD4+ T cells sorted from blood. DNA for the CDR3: TGCAGTGCTACTGACAGGTCCTACGAGCAGTACTTC. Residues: CSATDRSYEQYF.